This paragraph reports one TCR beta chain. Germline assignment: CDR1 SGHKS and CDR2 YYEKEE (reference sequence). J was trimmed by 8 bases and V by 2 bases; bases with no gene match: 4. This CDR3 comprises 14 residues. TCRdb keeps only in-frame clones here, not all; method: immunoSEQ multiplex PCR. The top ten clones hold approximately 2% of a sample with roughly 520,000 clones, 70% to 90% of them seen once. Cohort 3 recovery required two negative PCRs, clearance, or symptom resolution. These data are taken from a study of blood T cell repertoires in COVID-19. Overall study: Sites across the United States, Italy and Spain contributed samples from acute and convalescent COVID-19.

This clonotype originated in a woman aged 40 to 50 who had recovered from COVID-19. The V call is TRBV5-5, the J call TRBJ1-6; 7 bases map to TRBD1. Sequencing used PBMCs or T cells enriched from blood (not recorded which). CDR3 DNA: TGTGCCAGCAGCTTCCATCAGGGGGATTCACCCCTCCACTTT. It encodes CASSFHQGDSPLHF. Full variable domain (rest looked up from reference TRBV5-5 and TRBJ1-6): DAGVTQSPTHLIKTRGQQVTLRCSPISGHKSVSWYQQVLGQGPQFIFQYYEKEERGRGNFPDRFSARQFPNYSSELNVNALLLGDSALYLCASSFHQGDSPLHFGNGTRLTVT.